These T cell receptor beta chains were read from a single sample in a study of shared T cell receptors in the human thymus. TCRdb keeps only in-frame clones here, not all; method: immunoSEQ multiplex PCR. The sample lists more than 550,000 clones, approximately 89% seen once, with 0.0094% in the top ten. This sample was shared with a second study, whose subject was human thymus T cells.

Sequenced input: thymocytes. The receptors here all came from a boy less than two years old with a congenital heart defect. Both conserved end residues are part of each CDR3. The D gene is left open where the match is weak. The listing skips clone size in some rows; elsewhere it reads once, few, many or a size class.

CDR3 DNA: TGTGCCAGCAGTACTTATGGGGGGCAAGAGACCCAGTACTTC; CDR3 protein: CASSTYGGQETQYF; V gene: TRBV28; clone size: .; CDR3 length: 14; D gene: .; J gene: TRBJ2-5
CDR3 DNA: TGCACCAGCAGCCAAGATCGCCACAGGGGGCGCGGGCAGCCCCAGCATTTT; CDR3 protein: CTSSQDRHRGRGQPQHF; V gene: TRBV1; clone size: .; CDR3 length: 17; D gene: .; J gene: TRBJ1-5
CDR3 DNA: TGTGCCAGCAGTGTCCCTCCGGGACAGGGGGCGGATCAGCCCCAGCATTTT; CDR3 protein: CASSVPPGQGADQPQHF; V gene: TRBV2; clone size: .; CDR3 length: 17; D gene: TRBD1; J gene: TRBJ1-5
CDR3 DNA: TGTGCCAGCAGCCTTCCAACCGGTTCTTCGTTGAGGGCAAATGCAAATGAGCAGTTCTTC; CDR3 protein: CASSLPTGSSLRANANEQFF; V gene: TRBV4-2; clone size: .; CDR3 length: 20; D gene: .; J gene: TRBJ2-1
CDR3 DNA: TGTGCCAGCAGCCAAGATGCAGGTGCTGGAAACACCATATATTTT; CDR3 protein: CASSQDAGAGNTIYF; V gene: TRBV14; clone size: .; CDR3 length: 15; D gene: .; J gene: TRBJ1-3
CDR3 DNA: TGTGCCAGCAGCCACACTAGCGCCCCGATTAACACCGGGGAGCTGTTTTTT; CDR3 protein: CASSHTSAPINTGELFF; V gene: TRBV7-6; clone size: .; CDR3 length: 17; D gene: TRBD2; J gene: TRBJ2-2
CDR3 DNA: TGTGCCTGGAGTGTAAAGCCGGGACAGCGAAACACCATATATTTT; CDR3 protein: CAWSVKPGQRNTIYF; V gene: TRBV30; clone size: .; CDR3 length: 15; D gene: TRBD1; J gene: TRBJ1-3
CDR3 DNA: TGTGCCAGCAGTTACTCCGCCGGGGGTAATCAGCCCCAGCATTTT; CDR3 protein: CASSYSAGGNQPQHF; V gene: TRBV6-6; clone size: once; CDR3 length: 15; D gene: .; J gene: TRBJ1-5
CDR3 DNA: TGTGCCAGCAGCTTGTCGGGGACAGCACTACGCGGCTACACCTTC; CDR3 protein: CASSLSGTALRGYTF; V gene: TRBV5-4; clone size: .; CDR3 length: 15; D gene: TRBD1; J gene: TRBJ1-2
CDR3 DNA: TGTGCTAGTGGTTTGTGGGTGCGGGGGGTTAATCAGCCCCAGCATTTT; CDR3 protein: CASGLWVRGVNQPQHF; V gene: TRBV12-5; clone size: .; CDR3 length: 16; D gene: .; J gene: TRBJ1-5
CDR3 DNA: TGCGCCAGCAGCTCGGGCCTCAGGGTCTATGGCTACACCTTC; CDR3 protein: CASSSGLRVYGYTF; V gene: TRBV5-1; clone size: .; CDR3 length: 14; D gene: .; J gene: TRBJ1-2
CDR3 DNA: TGTGCCAGCAGGAAGTTAGACCCGGACTCCCGATCAGGCACAGATACGCAGTATTTT; CDR3 protein: CASRKLDPDSRSGTDTQYF; V gene: TRBV27; clone size: .; CDR3 length: 19; D gene: .; J gene: TRBJ2-3
CDR3 DNA: TGCGCCAGCAGCCAAGATCCGGGGGATGAAAAACTGTTTTTT; CDR3 protein: CASSQDPGDEKLFF; V gene: TRBV4-3; clone size: .; CDR3 length: 14; D gene: .; J gene: TRBJ1-4
CDR3 DNA: TGTGCCAGCAGCCACCAGCAGCGGACCTACGAGCAGTACTTC; CDR3 protein: CASSHQQRTYEQYF; V gene: TRBV7-9; clone size: .; CDR3 length: 14; D gene: .; J gene: TRBJ2-7
CDR3 DNA: TGTGCCAGTAACACAGGGCAAAGTAATAGCAATCAGCCCCAGCATTTT; CDR3 protein: CASNTGQSNSNQPQHF; V gene: TRBV19; clone size: .; CDR3 length: 16; D gene: .; J gene: TRBJ1-5
CDR3 DNA: TGTGCCAGCAGTGAGGATAGGCAGGGGGCCTATGGCTACACCTTC; CDR3 protein: CASSEDRQGAYGYTF; V gene: TRBV6-1; clone size: .; CDR3 length: 15; D gene: TRBD1; J gene: TRBJ1-2
CDR3 DNA: TGTGCCAGCAGTGACGACACTGAAGCTTTCTTT; CDR3 protein: CASSDDTEAFF; V gene: TRBV25-1; clone size: .; CDR3 length: 11; D gene: .; J gene: TRBJ1-1
CDR3 DNA: TGTGCCAGCAGTTCCCACCCGCCATGGACTTCCTACGAGCAGTACTTC; CDR3 protein: CASSSHPPWTSYEQYF; V gene: TRBV27; clone size: few; CDR3 length: 16; D gene: .; J gene: TRBJ2-7
CDR3 DNA: TGTGCCAGCAGGGCCACCGACTCTGGAAACACCATATATTTT; CDR3 protein: CASRATDSGNTIYF; V gene: TRBV28; clone size: .; CDR3 length: 14; D gene: .; J gene: TRBJ1-3